These 22 T cell receptor beta chains originate from one sample sequenced in a study of T cells in women clearing cervical HPV infection. TCRdb keeps only in-frame clones here, not all; method: immunoSEQ multiplex PCR. The sample holds over 30,000 clones. Sample: blood buffy coat. The receptor set was obtained from a woman between 18 and 69 years old with a cervical HPV16 infection that either progressed to CIN3+ or cleared (not recorded which).

Notes on this clone: The CDR3 goes on 3 residues after the read ends, and that part is filled in from the germline J gene. This sequence joins TRBV2 and TRBJ1-5, with D perhaps TRBD1 (5 bases). The V end was cut by 4 bases, the J end by 0 bases, with 10 bases between. The CDR3 consists of 15 residues. Germline-derived CDR1 and CDR2 are SNHLY and FYNNEI. Incomplete CDR3 DNA: TGTGCCAGCAGTGTGGGCAGGGATAGCAATCAGCCC. This codes for CASSVGRDSNQP. The whole CDR3 region reads CASSVGRDSNQPQHF.

Regarding this clone: The CDR3 extends 3 residues past the end of the read, so its final part is completed from the germline J gene. The rearrangement joins TRBV5-1 to TRBJ2-1; D possibly corresponds to TRBD2 (7 bases). V was trimmed by 1 base and J by 5 bases, leaving 13 bases between them. The CDR3 sequence is 15 residues long. Germline V CDR1 and CDR2: SGHRS, YFSETQ. The DNA read from the CDR3 is TGCGCCAGCAGCTTGCTCGGGGGGCGGGACAATGAG. This gives the protein CASSLLGGRDNE. The full-length CDR3 reads as CASSLLGGRDNEQFF.

A word on this clone: The read stops 3 residues short of the end of the CDR3; the missing end is completed from the germline J gene. The chain combines TRBV15 with TRBJ2-5; D is unresolved. V was clipped by 0 bases and J by 2 bases, with 10 bases between them. Germline CDR1 is LNHNV and CDR2 is YYDKDF (reference sequence). The CDR3 runs 15 residues. The CDR3 is CATSRDPTFQETQYF. CDR3 DNA (partial): TGTGCCACCAGCAGAGATCCAACTTTTCAAGAGACC.

To note about this clone: Read coverage stops 3 residues before the CDR3 terminus; the germline J gene supplies the remainder. This chain joins TRBV4-1 and TRBJ2-3; maybe TRBD2 (6 bases). Germline V gene lookup returns CDR1 MGHRA and CDR2 YSYEKL. This CDR3 contains 12 residues. V was trimmed by 6 bases and J by 6 bases, leaving 10 bases between them. Incomplete CDR3 DNA: TGCGCCAGCAGTAGGGACTTCGATACG. It yields the protein CASSRDFDT. The whole CDR3 protein reads CASSRDFDTQYF.

Concerning this clone itself: The read falls 3 residues short of the CDR3 end, and the missing part is taken from the germline J gene. The chain joins TRBV19 to TRBJ2-4; 8 bases are a match to TRBD1. This CDR3 has 19 residues. The germline V gene has CDR1 LNHDA and CDR2 SQIVND (reference sequence). Trimming cost V 1 base and J 2 bases; bases outside gene matches: 13. CDR3 loop: CASSIGFGADRATKNIQYF. Partial CDR3 DNA: TGTGCCAGTAGTATAGGTTTTGGAGCGGACAGGGCAACCAAAAACATT.

A note on this clone: The read ends 3 residues before the CDR3 terminus; that terminus is restored from the germline J gene. The chain employs TRBV7-6 and TRBJ1-2; D unclear. Germline V gene lookup returns CDR1 SGHVS and CDR2 FNYEAQ. This CDR3 has 14 residues. The covered CDR3 bases are TGTGCCAGCAGCTTACACCCGGCGGCAGATACC. Protein product: CASSLHPAADT. The full CDR3 sequence reads CASSLHPAADTYTF. Combining the CDR3 with reference TRBV7-6 and TRBJ1-2 gives the whole variable domain GAGVSQSPRYKVTKRGQDVALRCDPISGHVSLYWYRQALGQGPEFLTYFNYEAQQDKSGLPNDRFSAERPEGSISTLTIQRTEQRDSAMYRCASSLHPAADTYTFGSGTRLTVV.

Turning to this clone: The read gets to within 3 residues of the CDR3 end, and the germline J gene fills in the rest. The V call is TRBV6-1, the J call TRBJ2-1, with 9 positions matching TRBD2. V lost 2 bases to trimming and J lost 5 bases; unmatched junction nucleotides: 4. The CDR3 loop spans 15 amino acids. Looked up from germline, CDR1 is MNHNS and CDR2 is SASEGT. CDR3 DNA, as far as it was read: TGTGCCAGCAGTGAACAAGCGGGGGGCCACAATGAG. Translating it yields CASSEQAGGHNE. The whole CDR3 sequence is CASSEQAGGHNEQFF.

With regard to this clone: The observed sequence ends 3 residues before the CDR3 terminus, with the missing tail filled in from the germline J gene. The chain recombines TRBV18 with TRBJ2-1, with a possible D match to TRBD1 (5 bases). Germline V CDR1 and CDR2: KGHSH, LQKENI. V dropped 3 bases and J dropped 0 bases, with 12 bases sitting between them. This CDR3 has 16 residues. The CDR3 bases that were read are TGTGCCAGCTCACCGAAGGGGCATAGCTCCTACAATGAG. This gives the protein CASSPKGHSSYNE. The complete CDR3 reads CASSPKGHSSYNEQFF.

As for this clone: The CDR3 end is not reached by the read, which stops 3 residues before it; the germline J gene fills it in. The chain joins TRBV5-6 to TRBJ1-4; TRBD1 might be the D (6 bases). Trimming cost V 5 bases and J 10 bases, with 21 bases left between them. Looked up from germline, CDR1 is SGHDT and CDR2 is YYEEEE. The CDR3 spans 15 residues. CDR3 bases read: TGTGCCAGCAGTCAAGGGGGGGGGCTTGGGGGAAAA. It translates to CASSQGGGLGGK. The CDR3 in its entirety is CASSQGGGLGGKLFF.

Concerning this clone: The read comes to an end 3 residues before the CDR3 does, leaving the germline J gene to fill in the end. The chain joins TRBV2 to TRBJ1-2; D uncertain. Germline V gene data show CDR1 as SNHLY and CDR2 as FYNNEI. V shed 0 bases and J shed 4 bases, with 3 bases lying between them. The CDR3 totals 12 residues. The covered CDR3 bases are TGTGCCAGCAGTGAAGCCAGCTATGGC. Amino acid sequence: CASSEASYG. The full CDR3 protein reads CASSEASYGYTF.

About this clone itself: The junction shows a germline mismatch at one end, possibly a read error. Coverage ceases 3 residues before the CDR3 finishes, and the germline J gene fills in the end. J is TRBJ1-1 and V is TRBV19; D possibly corresponds to TRBD1 (5 bases). The germline CDR1 and CDR2 sequences are LNHDA and SQIVND (reference sequence). The CDR3 sequence is 13 residues long. The sequenced part of the CDR3 DNA is TGTACCAGTAGTATAGACCACAGGACGAAA. This gives the protein CTSSIDHRTK. The whole CDR3 region reads CTSSIDHRTKAFF.

Notes on this clone: The read ends 3 residues before the CDR3 terminus; that terminus is restored from the germline J gene. The chain carries TRBV18 and TRBJ2-6; TRBD1 matches 7 bases. The CDR3 sequence is 16 residues long. The V and J ends lost 3 bases and 1 base, in that order; junction bases with no gene match: 3. From germline, CDR1 is KGHSH and CDR2 LQKENI. CDR3 in amino acids: CASSPLQGSGANVLTF. Partial CDR3 DNA: TGTGCCAGCTCACCCCTACAGGGGTCTGGGGCCAACGTC.

With regard to this clone: The DNA ends 3 residues before the CDR3 does, and the rest of the CDR3 is filled in from the germline J gene. In the same sample, other DNA sequences code for this CDR3. The chain has TRBV10-3 and TRBJ2-5; 8 nucleotides agree with TRBD2. The CDR3 contains 18 residues. Germline-derived CDR1 and CDR2 are ENHRY and SYGVKD. Unmatched junction bases numbered 16, after V lost 2 bases and J lost 5 bases. Here the CDR3 reads CAISEQLSGSGGRETQYF. The part of the CDR3 DNA that was read is TGTGCCATCAGTGAGCAGCTGAGCGGGAGCGGTGGCAGGGAGACC.

Of note for this clone: The CDR3 end is not reached by the read, which stops 3 residues before it; the germline J gene fills it in. The chain couples TRBV30 to TRBJ2-7, with 11 positions matching TRBD2. V trimming: 4 bases; J trimming: 3 bases; junction bases outside the gene matches: 2. Germline V gene lookup returns CDR1 GTSNPN and CDR2 SVGIG (reference sequence). This CDR3 comprises 13 residues. The CDR3 spells CAWTTSGGYEQYF. CDR3 bases read: TGTGCCTGGACTACTAGCGGGGGCTACGAG.

In regard to this clone: The read finishes 3 residues shy of the CDR3 end, and the germline J gene is used to complete it. V usage is TRBV30 and J usage is TRBJ1-3, with 9 bases aligning to TRBD1. The germline V gene has CDR1 GTSNPN and CDR2 SVGIG (reference sequence). The CDR3 covers 15 residues. After removal of 2 bases from V and 6 bases from J, the junction contained 8 bases not matched to a gene. The CDR3 bases that were read are TGTGCCTGGAGTATTCCCGGGACAGGGATAAACACC. It codes for CAWSIPGTGINT. The whole CDR3 is CAWSIPGTGINTIYF.

The sequenced part of the CDR3 DNA is TGTGCCAGCAGTCTTTCCCGGGTCCTCTATGGC. Its translation: CASSLSRVLYG. The whole CDR3 reads CASSLSRVLYGYTF. V usage is TRBV6-2 or TRBV6-3 and J usage is TRBJ1-2, with D unclear. The sequence runs out 3 residues before the end of the CDR3; the remainder is reconstructed from the germline J gene. Trimming removed 5 bases from V and 4 bases from J, with 14 bases in between. The CDR3 sequence is 14 residues long. Germline V CDR1 and CDR2: MNHEY, SVGEGT.

Note on this clone: The read terminates 3 residues before the CDR3 end, so the remaining end is supplied by the germline J gene. The chain couples TRBV28 to TRBJ2-7, with 9 bases aligning to TRBD1. The CDR3 length is 15 residues. CDR1 and CDR2 from the germline V gene are MDHEN and SYDVKM. Losses at the gene ends were 10 bases for V and 6 bases for J; bases not matched to a gene: 16. CDR3 sequence reads: CATRRDLQGAGEQYF. The covered CDR3 bases are TGTGCCACCAGACGGGACCTACAGGGGGCGGGCGAG.

The covered CDR3 bases are TGCAGTGCTAGAGTTCTGGGCAGCGTAGAGTCGCAGGGGACTACTGGAAACACC. This codes for CSARVLGSVESQGTTGNT. In full, the CDR3 reads CSARVLGSVESQGTTGNTIYF. This rearrangement joins TRBV20-1 to TRBJ1-3, with a tentative D call TRBD1 (6 bases). The read stops 3 residues short of the end of the CDR3; the missing end is completed from the germline J gene. Germline V gene lookup returns CDR1 DFQATT and CDR2 SNEGSKA (reference sequence). V was clipped by 1 base and J by 2 bases, with 30 bases between them. The CDR3 totals 21 residues.

To note about this clone: The read finishes 3 residues shy of the CDR3 end, and the germline J gene is used to complete it. This chain uses TRBV20-1 with TRBJ2-1; TRBD2 matches at 15 bases. In germline, CDR1 is DFQATT, CDR2 SNEGSKA (reference sequence). V trimming: 3 bases; J trimming: 4 bases; junction bases outside the gene matches: 4. The CDR3 runs to 16 residues. CDR3 region: CSARGLAGGLYNEQFF. The covered CDR3 bases are TGCAGTGCTAGGGGACTAGCGGGAGGCTTGTACAATGAG.

With respect to this clone: The DNA ends 3 residues before the CDR3 does, and the rest of the CDR3 is filled in from the germline J gene. V is TRBV28 and J is TRBJ2-6, with D uncertain. CDR1 is MDHEN, CDR2 SYDVKM, per germline. V was shortened by 2 bases and J by 4 bases, with 9 bases between the two germline ends. The CDR3 sequence is 15 residues long. The CDR3 sequence: CASSLQVSGANVLTF. The covered CDR3 bases are TGTGCCAGCAGTTTACAGGTTTCCGGGGCCAACGTC.

On this clone itself: The read comes to an end 3 residues before the CDR3 does, leaving the germline J gene to fill in the end. The chain combines TRBV6-2 or TRBV6-3 with TRBJ2-1, with D tentatively TRBD1 (5 bases). The ends were cut back, 0 bases at V and 2 bases at J, with 11 bases in the middle. This CDR3 comprises 16 residues. The germline CDR1 and CDR2 sequences are MNHEY and SVGEGT. CDR3 DNA, as far as it was read: TGTGCCAGCAGTTACTCGACCAGGGATGCCTACAATGAG. This translates into CASSYSTRDAYNE. The whole CDR3 sequence reads CASSYSTRDAYNEQFF.

Remarks on this clone: Read data end 3 residues before the CDR3 end; the end is taken from the germline J gene. V and J are TRBV7-6 and TRBJ1-1; 9 bases line up with TRBD1. V lost 4 bases, J lost 7 bases, and 7 bases stayed unmatched. Germline values: CDR1 SGHVS, CDR2 FNYEAQ. This CDR3 is 14 amino acids long. This CDR3 reads CASSSTGGRGEAFF. The CDR3 bases that were read are TGTGCCAGCAGCTCGACAGGGGGAAGGGGTGAA. Complete variable domain (other parts from reference TRBV7-6 and TRBJ1-1): GAGVSQSPRYKVTKRGQDVALRCDPISGHVSLYWYRQALGQGPEFLTYFNYEAQQDKSGLPNDRFSAERPEGSISTLTIQRTEQRDSAMYRCASSSTGGRGEAFFGQGTRLTVV.